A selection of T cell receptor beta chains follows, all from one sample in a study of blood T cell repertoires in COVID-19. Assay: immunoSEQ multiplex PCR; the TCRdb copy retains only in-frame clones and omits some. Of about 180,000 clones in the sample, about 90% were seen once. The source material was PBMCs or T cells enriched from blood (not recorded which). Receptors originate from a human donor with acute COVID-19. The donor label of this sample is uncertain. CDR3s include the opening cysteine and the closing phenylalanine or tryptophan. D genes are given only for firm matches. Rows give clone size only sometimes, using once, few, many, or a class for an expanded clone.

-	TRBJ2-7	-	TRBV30	TGTGCCTGGAGTGTAAGGGGTTACGAGCAGTACTTC	CAWSVRGYEQYF
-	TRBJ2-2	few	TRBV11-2	TGTGCCAGCAGCCTCCCCCGGGCGGGGAACACCGGGGAGCTGTTTTTT	CASSLPRAGNTGELFF
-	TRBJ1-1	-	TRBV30	TGTGCCTGGAGTGTACGAGGGGGAGCTTTCTTT	CAWSVRGGAFF
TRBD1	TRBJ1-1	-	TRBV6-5	TGTGCCAGCAGTTACCAAGGGGGCTGGGGCACTGAAGCTTTCTTT	CASSYQGGWGTEAFF
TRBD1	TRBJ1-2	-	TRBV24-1	TGTGCCACCAGTGACGGGGACAGGTTCCATGGCTACACCTTC	CATSDGDRFHGYTF
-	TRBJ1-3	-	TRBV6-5	TGTGCCAGCCATCAGGGACTCCAAAATGGAAACACCATATATTTT	CASHQGLQNGNTIYF
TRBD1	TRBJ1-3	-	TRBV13	TGTGCCAGCAGCGATACGGAACAGGGGGTCTCCTTATCTGGAAACACCATATATTTT	CASSDTEQGVSLSGNTIYF
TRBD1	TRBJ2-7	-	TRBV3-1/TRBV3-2	TGTGCCAGCAGCCTATCACAGGGGACCGACGAGCAGTACTTC	CASSLSQGTDEQYF
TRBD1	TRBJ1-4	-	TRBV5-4	TGTGCCAGCAGCCCCCAGGGGGAAGATGAAAAACTGTTTTTT	CASSPQGEDEKLFF
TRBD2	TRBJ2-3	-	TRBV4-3	TGCGCCAGCAGCCAATCGGGACTAGCGGGGGGAGATACGCAGTATTTT	CASSQSGLAGGDTQYF
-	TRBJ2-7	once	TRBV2	TGTGCCAGCAGTGATGGGGGCGTACTTCAGTACTTC	CASSDGGVLQYF
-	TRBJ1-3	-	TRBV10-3	TGTGCCATCAGGGTTACGGAGGATGGAAACACCATATATTTT	CAIRVTEDGNTIYF
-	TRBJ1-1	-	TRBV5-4	TGTGCCAGCAGCTTGGAGCAGAACACTGAAGCTTTCTTT	CASSLEQNTEAFF
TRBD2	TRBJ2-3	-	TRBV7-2	TGTGCCAGCAGCGCTACTAGCGGGGGATCAGATACGCAGTATTTT	CASSATSGGSDTQYF
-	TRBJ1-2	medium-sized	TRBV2	TGTGCCAGCATCCGAGACAGAGGAGGCTACACCTTC	CASIRDRGGYTF
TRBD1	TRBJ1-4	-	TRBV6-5	TGTGCCAGCAGTTACTCAAGGGGGCCGGGGGAAAAACTGTTTTTT	CASSYSRGPGEKLFF
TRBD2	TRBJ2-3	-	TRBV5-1	TGCGCCAGCAGCCCTTGGACTAGCGGTGATTCCTCAGATACGCAGTATTTT	CASSPWTSGDSSDTQYF
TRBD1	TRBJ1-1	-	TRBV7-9	TGTGCCAGCAGCCCCACCCAAGGGGGCCCAAACACTGAAGCTTTCTTT	CASSPTQGGPNTEAFF
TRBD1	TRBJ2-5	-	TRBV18	TGTGCCAGCTCACCATTGGGGCGAGACAGGGGTCAACAGACCCAGTACTTC	CASSPLGRDRGQQTQYF
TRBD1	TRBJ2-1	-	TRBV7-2	TGTGCCAGCAGCTTAGACAGGGGGCCCTACAATGAGCAGTTCTTC	CASSLDRGPYNEQFF
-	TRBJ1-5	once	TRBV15	TGTGCCACCAGCAGAGATATGCAGGGAAGTCAGCCCCAGCATTTT	CATSRDMQGSQPQHF
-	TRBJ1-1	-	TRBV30	TGTGCCTGGAGTATGGGACACCTGAACACTGAAGCTTTCTTT	CAWSMGHLNTEAFF
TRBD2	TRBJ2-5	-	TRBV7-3	TGTGCCAGCAGCTTAGTCGGGGGGTCAGAGACCCAGTACTTC	CASSLVGGSETQYF
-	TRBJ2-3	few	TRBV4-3	TGCGCCAGCAGCCAACAGCACAGCCTTTACACAGATACGCAGTATTTT	CASSQQHSLYTDTQYF
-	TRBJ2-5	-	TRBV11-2	TGTGCCAGCAGCTCAGGGGCCGGGGCCGGGGAGACCCAGTACTTC	CASSSGAGAGETQYF
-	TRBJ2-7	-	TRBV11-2	TGTGCCAGCAGCTTCGATGAAGCGGACCAGGTGTACTTC	CASSFDEADQVYF
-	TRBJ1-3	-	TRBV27	TGTGCCAGCAGTCCAGGGCAGAGAAACACCATATATTTT	CASSPGQRNTIYF
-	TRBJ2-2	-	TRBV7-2	TGTGCCAGCAGCTTAATAGCACTTTCCCCCGACGGGGAGCTGTTTTTT	CASSLIALSPDGELFF
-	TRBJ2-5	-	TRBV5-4	TGTGCCAGCAGCTACTCGGGTGGTGAAGAGACCCAGTACTTC	CASSYSGGEETQYF
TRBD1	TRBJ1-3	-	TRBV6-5	TGTGCCAGCAGTTACTCGGGACAGGGCTCTGGAAACACCATATATTTT	CASSYSGQGSGNTIYF
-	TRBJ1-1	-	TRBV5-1	TGCGCCAGCAGCTTGCAGGCCATGAACACTGAAGCTTTCTTT	CASSLQAMNTEAFF
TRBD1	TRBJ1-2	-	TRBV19	TGTGCCAGTAGTCTGGGGACAGCTACTAACTATGGCTACACCTTC	CASSLGTATNYGYTF
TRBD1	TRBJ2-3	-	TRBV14	TGTGCCAGCAGCCAAGATGCAGTAAGGGCAGGGGGAAGAGATACGCAGTATTTT	CASSQDAVRAGGRDTQYF
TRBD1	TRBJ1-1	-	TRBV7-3	TGTGCCAGCAGCATTCGGGACAGGGTGACTGAAGCTTTCTTT	CASSIRDRVTEAFF
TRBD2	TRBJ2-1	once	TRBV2	TGTGCCAGCAGTGAAGGGTTTCGGACTAGCGGCCAGAGCTCCTACAATGAGCAGTTCTTC	CASSEGFRTSGQSSYNEQFF
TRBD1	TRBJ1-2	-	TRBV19	TGTGCCAGTAGTATAGCCCAGGGGGCTATGAGTGGCTACACCTTC	CASSIAQGAMSGYTF
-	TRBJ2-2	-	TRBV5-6	-	CASSSVGPGTGELFF
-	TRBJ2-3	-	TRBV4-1	TGCGCCAGCAGCCATCCGGCAGATACGCAGTATTTT	CASSHPADTQYF
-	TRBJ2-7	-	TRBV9	TGTGCCAGCAGCGTAAGTCCAGGGGCCTACGAGCAGTACTTC	CASSVSPGAYEQYF
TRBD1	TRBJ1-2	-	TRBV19	TGTGCCAGTAGGGGACAGGGGTTAAGTGGCTACACCTTC	CASRGQGLSGYTF
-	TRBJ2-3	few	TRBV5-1	TGCGCCAGCAGCTTGGCCGGGTCGCGGGACGATACGCAGTATTTT	CASSLAGSRDDTQYF
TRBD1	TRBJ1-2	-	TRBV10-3	TGTGCCATACAGGGGCACTATGGCTACACCTTC	CAIQGHYGYTF
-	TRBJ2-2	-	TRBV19	TGTGCCAGTAGTAGCGGGGCTAACACCGGGGAGCTGTTTTTT	CASSSGANTGELFF
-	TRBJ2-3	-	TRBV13	TGTGCCAGCTGCGAGAGGAGGGCGCAAGATACGCAGTATTTT	CASCERRAQDTQYF
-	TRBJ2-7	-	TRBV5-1	TGCGCCAGCAGCTTGGGAGGTGCGGACTCCTACGAGCAGTACTTC	CASSLGGADSYEQYF
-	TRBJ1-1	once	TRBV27	TGTGCCAGCAGTTTCCAGGGGACGAACACTGAAGCTTTCTTT	CASSFQGTNTEAFF
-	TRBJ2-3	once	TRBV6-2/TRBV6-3	TGTGCCAGCAGTTATGTGCTGGCCGGGACATTTGTCTTCACAGATACGCAGTATTTT	CASSYVLAGTFVFTDTQYF
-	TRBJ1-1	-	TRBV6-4	TGTGCCAGCAGTGAAGGCCAGGGAATTGATACTGAAGCTTTCTTT	CASSEGQGIDTEAFF
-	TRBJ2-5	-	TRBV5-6	TGTGCCAGCAGCTGGGATAGCGGCCGGGAGACCCAGTACTTC	CASSWDSGRETQYF
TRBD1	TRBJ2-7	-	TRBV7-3	TGTGCCAGCAGCCCATCGACAGGGGTCTACGAGCAGTACTTC	CASSPSTGVYEQYF
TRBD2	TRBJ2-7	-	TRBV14	TGTGCCAGCAGCCAAAGGGGACTACTCGAGCAGTACTTC	CASSQRGLLEQYF
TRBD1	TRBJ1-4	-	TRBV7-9	TGTGCCAGCAGCTCGGACAGGGTACTGTTTTTT	CASSSDRVLFF
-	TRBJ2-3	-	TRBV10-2	TGCGCCAGCAGTGAGCCTACCGACACCACAGATACGCAGTATTTT	CASSEPTDTTDTQYF
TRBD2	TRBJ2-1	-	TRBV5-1	TGCGCCAGCAGCTTGACCCGGGGGGGCCGCAATGAGCAGTTCTTC	CASSLTRGGRNEQFF
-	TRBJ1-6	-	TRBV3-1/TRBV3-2	TGTGCCAGCAGCCCCCCGGGGGGGCTAGAACCCCTCCACTTT	CASSPPGGLEPLHF
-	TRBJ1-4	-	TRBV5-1	TGCGCCAGCAGTTTGACCGGGACAACTAATGAAAAACTGTTTTTT	CASSLTGTTNEKLFF
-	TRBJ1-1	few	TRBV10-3	TGTGCCATCAGTGAGCCTGAGATGAACACTGAAGCTTTCTTT	CAISEPEMNTEAFF